Below are 24 T cell receptor beta chains sequenced from a single sample in a study of blood T cell repertoires in COVID-19. Clones were sequenced by immunoSEQ multiplex PCR, and TCRdb holds only the in-frame ones, with some missing. The sample shows 150,000 to 200,000 clones, around 90% of them seen only once. Specimen: peripheral blood. These receptors were obtained from a man over 45 with acute or convalescent COVID-19.

The chain has TRBV19 and TRBJ1-3; D is uncertain. This CDR3 is 14 amino acids long. Germline CDR1 is LNHDA and CDR2 is SQIVND (reference sequence). V was shortened by 4 bases and J by 9 bases, with 16 bases between the two germline ends. The CDR3 here is CASSNGPGLVTIYF. In DNA form, the CDR3 reads TGTGCCAGTAGTAATGGGCCCGGACTGGTCACCATATATTTT. Filled out from reference TRBV19 and TRBJ1-3, the complete variable domain reads DGGITQSPKYLFRKEGQNVTLSCEQNLNHDAMYWYRQDPGQGLRLIYYSQIVNDFQKGDIAEGYSVSREKKESFPLTVTSAQKNPTAFYLCASSNGPGLVTIYFGEGSWLTVV.

V gene TRBV27 combines with J gene TRBJ1-6; 8 bases line up with TRBD1. CDR3 length equals 16 residues. Trimming took 4 bases from V and 7 from J; bases not matched to a gene: 9. Germline V gives CDR1 MNHEY, CDR2 SMNVEV (reference sequence). The CDR3 bases are TGTGCCAGCAGTTCCACCGGGACAGGAAAGAATTCACCCCTCCACTTT. Its translation is CASSSTGTGKNSPLHF.

The chain is built from TRBV30 and TRBJ2-2, with a weak D call TRBD2 (5 bases). The V end lost 0 bases, the J end lost 9 bases, and 8 bases lay between the germline ends. The germline V gene encodes CDR1 GTSNPN and CDR2 SVGIG (reference sequence). The CDR3 contains 12 residues. CDR3 region: CAWSVRGRELFF. In DNA, the CDR3 is TGTGCCTGGAGTGTACGCGGGCGGGAGCTGTTTTTT.

This sequence joins TRBV3-1 (or the pseudogene TRBV3-2) and TRBJ2-3; 7 nucleotides align to TRBD1. The CDR3 contains 16 residues. After removal of 4 bases from V and 5 bases from J, the junction contained 12 bases not matched to a gene. The germline V gene encodes CDR1 LGHDT and CDR2 YNNKEL (reference sequence). This CDR3 is CASSLAGGFGGDTQYF. CDR3 nucleotide sequence: TGTGCCAGCAGCCTCGCAGGGGGATTTGGCGGAGATACGCAGTATTTT.

Regarding this clone: Other nucleotide sequences in the sample specify the same CDR3. The chain carries TRBV7-2 and TRBJ1-3; no firm D call. V lost 3 bases to trimming and J lost 0 bases, with 9 bases between them. CDR1 SGHTA and CDR2 FQGNSA come from the germline V gene. The CDR3 sequence is 15 residues long. The CDR3 coding sequence is TGTGCCAGCAGCTTCCGCGGGAGCTCTGGAAACACCATATATTTT. This codes for CASSFRGSSGNTIYF.

V and J are TRBV18 and TRBJ2-2; 7 bases fit TRBD1. Per the germline V gene, CDR1 is KGHSH and CDR2 is LQKENI. This CDR3 has 16 amino acids. Unmatched junction bases numbered 4, after V lost 3 bases and J lost 0 bases. CDR3 bases: TGTGCCAGCTCACCTCGGGACAGCTCGAACACCGGGGAGCTGTTTTTT. Protein: CASSPRDSSNTGELFF.

This clone has only one observation. The V gene is TRBV10-2, the J gene TRBJ1-5; D is possibly TRBD1 (5 bases). From germline, CDR1 is WSHSY and CDR2 SAAADI. The CDR3 is 16 residues long. Trimming stripped 0 bases from V and 9 bases from J, with 18 bases between. CDR3 bases: TGCGCCAGCAGTGAGTCCCAGGTCTCTCTCGGGGGGCCCCAGCATTTT. It specifies CASSESQVSLGGPQHF.

The chain employs TRBV7-6 and TRBJ1-4; D unclear. This CDR3 is 15 amino acids long. Germline lookup yields CDR1 SGHVS and CDR2 FNYEAQ. Trimming shortened V by 1 base and J by 7 bases, and 13 bases separated the two germline ends. Here the CDR3 reads CASSLEAGFGEKLFF. CDR3 bases: TGTGCCAGCAGCTTAGAGGCGGGTTTTGGTGAAAAACTGTTTTTT.

Comment on this clone: An end of the junction does not agree with germline; a read error may underlie this. The chain has TRBV12-3 or TRBV12-4 and TRBJ2-1, with D perhaps being TRBD1 or TRBD2 (5 bases each). This CDR3 comprises 13 residues. The CDR3 bases are TGTGCCGGCAGTTTAGCGCAGGGAAATGAGCAGTTCTTC. It is translated as CAGSLAQGNEQFF.

The chain recombines TRBV19 with TRBJ1-6; D gene uncertain. The CDR3 has 15 amino acids. Trimming took off 3 bases at V and 0 bases at J, with 6 bases between the two ends. Germline lookup yields CDR1 LNHDA and CDR2 SQIVND (reference sequence). The CDR3 DNA sequence: TGTGCCAGTAGTATTGCGTTCTCCTATAATTCACCCCTCCACTTT. This codes for CASSIAFSYNSPLHF.

The rearrangement uses TRBV3-1 (or the pseudogene TRBV3-2) and TRBJ2-1, with TRBD2 matching over 14 bases. The junction had 2 bases not matched to a gene; V was cut back by 0 bases and J by 7 bases. The CDR3 length is 16 residues. Germline V gene data show CDR1 as LGHDT and CDR2 as YNNKEL (reference sequence). This chain's CDR3 is CASSQEGLAGANEQFF. The CDR3 region has the DNA TGTGCCAGCAGCCAAGAGGGACTAGCGGGAGCAAATGAGCAGTTCTTC.

This chain uses TRBV19 with TRBJ1-5; unclear D gene. Trimming removed 2 bases from V and 4 bases from J, with 3 bases in between. Germline lookup yields CDR1 LNHDA and CDR2 SQIVND (reference sequence). The CDR3 covers 12 residues. The CDR3 nucleotides are TGTGCCAGTAGTATACCTAATCAGCCCCAGCATTTT. It encodes CASSIPNQPQHF.

The chain employs TRBV19 and TRBJ1-1; weak D call: TRBD1 (6 bases). Trimming stripped 3 bases from V and 1 base from J, with 12 bases between. Germline V CDR1 and CDR2: LNHDA, SQIVND (reference sequence). The CDR3 is 15 amino acids. The CDR3 sequence is CASSIQRTANTEAFF. CDR3 sequence (DNA): TGTGCCAGTAGTATTCAAAGGACAGCGAACACTGAAGCTTTCTTT.

The rearrangement joins TRBV27 to TRBJ2-2; D possibly corresponds to TRBD1 (5 bases). The CDR3 loop spans 16 amino acids. Trimming cost V 1 base and J 0 bases, with 9 bases left between them. Germline CDR1 is MNHEY and CDR2 is SMNVEV (reference sequence). The CDR3 spells CASSLWGRPNTGELFF. CDR3 DNA sequence: TGTGCCAGCAGTTTATGGGGCAGGCCGAACACCGGGGAGCTGTTTTTT.

The chain is built from TRBV6-5 and TRBJ2-5; D is possibly TRBD2 (6 bases). Germline lookup yields CDR1 MNHEY and CDR2 SVGAGI. This CDR3 contains 14 residues. V was pared by 2 bases and J by 4 bases, with 11 bases between. The CDR3 nucleotides read TGTGCCAGCAGTTACGGAAGGGGAGGAGAGACCCAGTACTTC. Translated: CASSYGRGGETQYF.

J is TRBJ2-3 and V is TRBV5-3; 9 bases are shared with TRBD2. TRBV5-3 is an ORF for which the function is uncertain. V lost 5 bases, J lost 5 bases, and 12 bases stayed unmatched. The length of the CDR3 is 16 residues. CDR3 coding DNA: TGTGCCAGAAGACCCGTAGCGGGGGTGATCCTAGATACGCAGTATTTT. Translated: CARRPVAGVILDTQYF.

The genes are TRBV27 and TRBJ1-1; D is unclear. The germline V gene has CDR1 MNHEY and CDR2 SMNVEV (reference sequence). Trimming left V 5 bases short and J 1 base short, with 8 bases between. This CDR3 contains 13 residues. CDR3 sequence: CASSKQRNTEAFF. CDR3 sequence (DNA): TGTGCCAGCAGTAAACAGAGGAACACTGAAGCTTTCTTT.

This chain links TRBV5-1 with TRBJ2-7, with D possibly being TRBD1 (6 bases). The CDR3 runs to 14 residues. The germline CDR1 and CDR2 sequences are SGHRS and YFSETQ. Between the trimmed V and J ends, which lost 4 bases and 2 bases, there was a span of 13 bases. This CDR3 is CASSHGTTTYEQYF. The CDR3 DNA is TGCGCCAGCAGCCATGGGACAACGACCTACGAGCAGTACTTC.

This sequence joins TRBV10-3 and TRBJ2-3, with 10 nucleotides matching TRBD2. Germline assignment: CDR1 ENHRY and CDR2 SYGVKD. The V segment lost 0 bases and the J segment 1 base; nucleotides outside the gene matches: 7. The CDR3 spans 18 residues. The CDR3 coding sequence is TGTGCCATCAGTGAGTCCCCACCCGGGACTAGCGGCACAGATACGCAGTATTTT. This gives the protein CAISESPPGTSGTDTQYF.

The V call is TRBV11-2, the J call TRBJ2-5, with D perhaps matching TRBD1 (5 bases). Trimming cost V 6 bases and J 4 bases, with 9 bases left between them. The CDR3 sequence is 12 residues long. CDR1 and CDR2 from the germline V gene are SGHAT and FQNNGV. The CDR3 DNA reads as TGTGCCAGCAGGCAGGGTTTAGAGACCCAGTACTTC. Amino acid sequence: CASRQGLETQYF. Using reference TRBV11-2 and TRBJ2-5 for the parts outside the CDR3, the full variable domain is EAGVAQSPRYKIIEKRQSVAFWCNPISGHATLYWYQQILGQGPKLLIQFQNNGVVDDSQLPKDRFSAERLKGVDSTLKIQPAKLEDSAVYLCASRQGLETQYFGPGTRLLVL.

V and J are TRBV12-3 or TRBV12-4 and TRBJ2-7; possibly TRBD1 for D (6 bases). The CDR3 is made up of 13 amino acids. Trimming took off 3 bases at V and 2 bases at J, with 8 bases between the two ends. The CDR3 sequence is CASSFDRTYEQYF. The DNA of the CDR3 is TGTGCCAGCAGTTTTGACAGGACCTACGAGCAGTACTTC.

CDR3 bases: TGTGCCAGCTATAGCGGGAGGTGGGGGAGCTCCTACAATGAGCAGTTCTTC. Protein product: CASYSGRWGSSYNEQFF. The chain joins TRBV19 to TRBJ2-1, with 10 bases aligning to TRBD2. Germline-derived CDR1 and CDR2 are LNHDA and SQIVND (reference sequence). The CDR3 totals 17 residues. J was trimmed by 0 bases and V by 9 bases; bases with no gene match: 11.

V is TRBV28 and J is TRBJ2-3, with D possibly being TRBD2 (6 bases). Between the trimmed V and J ends, which lost 6 bases and 5 bases, there was a span of 18 bases. The CDR3 length is 15 residues. From germline, CDR1 is MDHEN and CDR2 SYDVKM. The CDR3 DNA reads TGTGCCAGCAGGTCATACGGGACTTTCAAAGATACGCAGTATTTT. This encodes CASRSYGTFKDTQYF.

This rearrangement joins TRBV30 to TRBJ2-7; TRBD2 agrees at 9 bases. V lost 4 bases, J lost 3 bases, and 4 bases stayed unmatched. This CDR3 comprises 13 residues. CDR1 GTSNPN and CDR2 SVGIG come from the germline V gene (reference sequence). CDR3 sequence: CAWTSGTNYEQYF. CDR3 DNA sequence: TGTGCCTGGACTAGCGGGACTAACTACGAGCAGTACTTC.